A single sample gave rise to the 30 T cell receptor beta chains below, sequenced in a study of OX40 agonist ivuxolimab in advanced cancers. Library construction relied on the immunoSEQ multiplex PCR assay. TCRdb provides this immuneACCESS table in a form limited to in-frame rearrangements. Some clones are lacking; in checked studies, under half of them reflect an unresolved V gene, and why the rest are absent is not known. This sample comprises 80,000 to 95,000 clones, roughly 93% of them detected only once. The leading ten clones occupy roughly 0.64% of the sample. This specimen consisted of CD4+ or CD8+ T cells sorted from blood, obtained in a trial of the OX40 agonist ivuxolimab. Receptors were obtained from an adult with an advanced solid tumor such as melanoma, head and neck, liver or kidney cancer.

The J gene is TRBJ2-1, the V gene TRBV6-1, with 8 bases that match TRBD1. Unmatched junction bases numbered 9, after V lost 3 bases and J lost 14 bases. Germline CDR1 is MNHNS and CDR2 is SASEGT. This CDR3 is built from 13 residues. The CDR3 sequence: CASSETGEAWEFF. The CDR3 DNA reads as TGTGCCAGCAGTGAGACAGGGGAGGCGTGGGAGTTCTTC.

The V and J genes are TRBV5-1 and TRBJ2-5; a weak D match, TRBD2 (6 bases). The CDR3 contains 14 residues. Between the trimmed V and J ends, which lost 3 bases and 1 base, there was a span of 10 bases. Germline V gives CDR1 SGHRS, CDR2 YFSETQ. The CDR3 loop reads CASSSSGSQETQYF. The CDR3 DNA reads TGCGCCAGCAGCTCATCCGGGAGCCAAGAGACCCAGTACTTC. Combining the CDR3 with reference TRBV5-1 and TRBJ2-5 gives the whole variable domain KAGVTQTPRYLIKTRGQQVTLSCSPISGHRSVSWYQQTPGQGLQFLFEYFSETQRNKGNFPGRFSGRQFSNSRSEMNVSTLELGDSALYLCASSSSGSQETQYFGPGTRLLVL.

V gene TRBV6-6 combines with J gene TRBJ2-7; a weak D match, TRBD1 (6 bases). V lost 2 bases and J lost 0, with 8 bases in between. CDR3 length: 14 amino acids. Germline CDR1 is MNHNY and CDR2 is SVGAGI (reference sequence). CDR3 protein: CASSYTTGSYEQYF. CDR3 nucleotides: TGTGCCAGCAGTTACACGACAGGCTCCTACGAGCAGTACTTC.

The J gene is TRBJ1-5, the V gene TRBV15; a possible D gene is TRBD1 (6 bases). Germline-derived CDR1 and CDR2 are LNHNV and YYDKDF (reference sequence). V was shortened by 1 base and J by 8 bases, with 12 bases between the two germline ends. This CDR3 contains 14 residues. CDR3 protein: CATSRADRTEPQHF. CDR3 nucleotide sequence: TGTGCCACCAGCAGAGCCGACAGGACCGAGCCCCAGCATTTT.

This clone was seen only a few times. The chain uses TRBV7-9 and TRBJ2-5; D may be TRBD1 or TRBD2 (5 bases each). Looked up from germline, CDR1 is SEHNR and CDR2 is FQNEAQ (reference sequence). CDR3 length: 16 amino acids. V lost 4 bases and J lost 3, with 18 bases in between. The CDR3 is CASSSLFGDQKETQYF. CDR3 nucleotide sequence: TGTGCCAGCAGCTCGCTCTTCGGGGACCAAAAAGAGACCCAGTACTTC. The full variable domain, completed using reference TRBV7-9 and TRBJ2-5, is DTGVSQNPRHKITKRGQNVTFRCDPISEHNRLYWYRQTLGQGPEFLTYFQNEAQLEKSRLLSDRFSAERPKGSFSTLEIQRTEQGDSAMYLCASSSLFGDQKETQYFGPGTRLLVL.

V gene TRBV7-2 combines with J gene TRBJ2-7; 8 bases match TRBD1. The CDR3 is 14 amino acids. V shed 5 bases and J 2 bases; nucleotides not matched to a gene: 5. CDR1 is SGHTA, CDR2 FQGNSA, per germline. The CDR3 loop reads CASSRDRGPYEQYF. CDR3 in DNA: TGTGCCAGCAGCCGTGACAGGGGACCCTACGAGCAGTACTTC.

The J gene is TRBJ2-2, the V gene TRBV5-1; 8 bases map to TRBD1. From germline, CDR1 is SGHRS and CDR2 YFSETQ. This CDR3 has 15 amino acids. The V segment lost 1 base and the J segment 7 bases; nucleotides outside the gene matches: 6. The CDR3 spells CASSLLTGGNGELFF. The CDR3 nucleotides are TGCGCCAGCAGCTTGTTAACAGGGGGAAACGGGGAGCTGTTTTTT.

V is TRBV10-1 and J is TRBJ2-4, with TRBD1 identical over 7 bases. The ends lost 3 bases at V and 5 bases at J; junction bases unmatched: 4. The germline gives CDR1 WNHNN, CDR2 SYGVQD (reference sequence). CDR3 size: 14 residues. CDR3 DNA: TGCGCCAGCAGTGAAAGGGGGCAGCAAAACATTCAGTACTTC. It codes for CASSERGQQNIQYF.

This clone came up once. The sample has other DNA sequences that encode this CDR3 too. The chain is built from TRBV7-2 and TRBJ2-3; either TRBD1 or TRBD2 may fit D (5 bases each). From germline, CDR1 is SGHTA and CDR2 FQGNSA. This CDR3 region has 14 residues. Trimming cost V 5 bases and J 3 bases, with 12 bases left between them. The chain's CDR3 is CASSPTWGTDTQYF. The CDR3 nucleotides read TGTGCCAGCAGCCCGACCTGGGGGACAGATACGCAGTATTTT.

V usage is TRBV7-9 and J usage is TRBJ2-1; D might be TRBD1 (5 bases). Trimming pared 2 bases from V and 9 bases from J, leaving 14 bases between. This CDR3 comprises 14 residues. Germline V gene lookup returns CDR1 SEHNR and CDR2 FQNEAQ (reference sequence). The CDR3 is CASSLIQGVVEQFF. The CDR3 nucleotides read TGTGCCAGCAGCTTAATCCAAGGGGTGGTTGAGCAGTTCTTC. The variable domain in full, with the rest retrieved from reference TRBV7-9 and TRBJ2-1, is DTGVSQNPRHKITKRGQNVTFRCDPISEHNRLYWYRQTLGQGPEFLTYFQNEAQLEKSRLLSDRFSAERPKGSFSTLEIQRTEQGDSAMYLCASSLIQGVVEQFFGPGTRLTVL.

The chain links TRBV4-3 to TRBJ2-5; D unresolved. CDR1 and CDR2 from the germline V gene are LGHNA and YSLEER. CDR3 length: 14 residues. V lost 0 bases and J 2 bases, leaving 7 bases between the germline ends. For the CDR3, the DNA is TGCGCCAGCAGCCAAGAATACTTTCAAGAGACCCAGTACTTC. Translating gives CASSQEYFQETQYF.

This clone was detected only once. The chain combines TRBV27 with TRBJ1-1; 9 nucleotides agree with TRBD1. V lost 5 bases to trimming and J lost 3 bases; unmatched junction nucleotides: 7. CDR1 is MNHEY and CDR2 is SMNVEV in the germline V gene (reference sequence). The CDR3 totals 15 residues. CDR3 protein: CASSPRTGADTEAFF. CDR3 nucleotide sequence: TGTGCCAGCAGTCCGAGGACAGGGGCGGACACTGAAGCTTTCTTT.

V is TRBV18 and J is TRBJ1-5; D not resolved. The CDR3 sequence is 13 residues long. Germline V gene lookup returns CDR1 KGHSH and CDR2 LQKENI. Trimming stripped 5 bases from V and 4 bases from J, with 9 bases between. CDR3 DNA: TGTGCCAGCTCATCCTCACGGAATCAGCCCCAGCATTTT. This translates into CASSSSRNQPQHF. Full variable domain (remainder filled in from reference TRBV18 and TRBJ1-5): NAGVMQNPRHLVRRRGQEARLRCSPMKGHSHVYWYRQLPEEGLKFMVYLQKENIIDESGMPKERFSAEFPKEGPSILRIQQVVRGDSAAYFCASSSSRNQPQHFGDGTRLSIL.

CDR3 sequence reads: CASSQDRGTPPFF. CDR3 sequence (DNA): TGCGCCAGCAGCCAAGACAGGGGGACCCCGCCTTTCTTT. The rearrangement uses TRBV4-1 and TRBJ1-1, with TRBD1 identical over 7 bases. This CDR3 is 13 amino acids long. Trimming at V came to 0 bases and at J to 12 bases, leaving 7 bases not matched to a gene. Germline lookup yields CDR1 MGHRA and CDR2 YSYEKL.

This clone has just a few counts. The rearrangement uses TRBV19 and TRBJ1-2, with unresolved D. Between the trimmed V and J ends, which lost 3 bases and 3 bases, there was a span of 11 bases. Germline assignment: CDR1 LNHDA and CDR2 SQIVND (reference sequence). This CDR3 comprises 14 residues. CDR3 region: CASSMRASDYGYTF. As DNA, the CDR3 is TGTGCCAGTAGTATGAGGGCGTCTGACTATGGCTACACCTTC.

This clone has only one observation. The DNA of the CDR3 is TGTGCCAGCTCCCCGGACGGTCTAATATACGAGCAGTACTTC. Protein product: CASSPDGLIYEQYF. This sequence joins TRBV18 and TRBJ2-7; no firm D call. Germline assignment: CDR1 KGHSH and CDR2 LQKENI. The CDR3 length is 14 residues. Trimming removed 6 bases at V and 4 bases at J, with 16 bases between.

The chain is built from TRBV6-6 and TRBJ2-3; tentative D call: TRBD2 (6 bases). V was cut by 2 bases and J by 0 bases, with 12 bases left in between. CDR3 length equals 16 residues. Looked up from germline, CDR1 is MNHNY and CDR2 is SVGAGI (reference sequence). CDR3 loop: CASSYRGLTSTDTQYF. CDR3 in DNA: TGTGCCAGCAGTTACAGGGGACTCACTAGCACAGATACGCAGTATTTT.

The rearrangement links TRBV7-9 to TRBJ2-3, with 8 bases matching TRBD2. Germline CDR1 and CDR2: SEHNR and FQNEAQ (reference sequence). V was pared by 5 bases and J by 1 base, with 2 bases of the junction left unmatched. This CDR3 comprises 14 residues. For the CDR3, the DNA is TGTGCCAGCAGCCGAGCGGGAGGCACAGATACGCAGTATTTT. Its protein is CASSRAGGTDTQYF.

V is TRBV9 and J is TRBJ1-1, with 7 bases aligning to TRBD1. V lost 1 base to trimming and J lost 0 bases; unmatched junction nucleotides: 9. Germline V gene sequence: CDR1 SGDLS, CDR2 YYNGEE. The CDR3 sequence is 17 residues long. The CDR3 nucleotides read TGTGCCAGCAGCGTAACCGGGACAGCCCTTATGAACACTGAAGCTTTCTTT. It specifies CASSVTGTALMNTEAFF.

The V gene is TRBV28, the J gene TRBJ1-5; D is uncertain. Trimming stripped 7 bases from V and 0 bases from J, with 13 bases between. Per germline, CDR1 MDHEN and CDR2 SYDVKM. This CDR3 region has 15 residues. In nucleotides, the CDR3 is TGTGCCAGCATCCTGAGGACCGTTAGCAATCAGCCCCAGCATTTT. This sequence encodes CASILRTVSNQPQHF.

This sequence joins TRBV7-3 and TRBJ2-2, with a weak D call TRBD1 (6 bases). The ends were cut back, 5 bases at V and 7 bases at J, with 11 bases in the middle. The germline V gene has CDR1 SGHTA and CDR2 FQGTGA. The CDR3 has 13 residues. Here the CDR3 reads CASSRTVGGELFF. The CDR3 nucleotides read TGTGCCAGCAGCCGGACAGTGGGCGGGGAGCTGTTTTTT.

The gene calls are TRBV28 and TRBJ2-3; D could derive from TRBD1 or TRBD2 (5 bases each). From germline, CDR1 is MDHEN and CDR2 SYDVKM. This CDR3 spans 18 amino acids. V was pared by 2 bases and J by 0 bases, with 18 bases between. The CDR3 loop is CASSLPLGAHRSTDTQYF. The CDR3 DNA is TGTGCCAGCAGTTTACCCCTCGGGGCCCACCGTAGCACAGATACGCAGTATTTT.

The chain employs TRBV5-8 and TRBJ2-5; 9 positions match TRBD1. The CDR3 totals 19 residues. Germline lookup yields CDR1 SGHTS and CDR2 YDEGEE. The J segment lost 1 base and the V segment lost 3 bases, leaving 16 bases of the junction unmatched. CDR3 amino acids: CASSSFKRGGQGVQETQYF. CDR3 DNA sequence: TGTGCCAGCAGCTCGTTCAAGAGGGGGGGACAGGGAGTCCAAGAGACCCAGTACTTC.

The V call is TRBV28, the J call TRBJ1-4; 7 bases line up with TRBD1. From germline, CDR1 is MDHEN and CDR2 SYDVKM. With 3 bases clipped from V and 5 bases from J, the junction kept 6 bases outside the gene matches. CDR3 length: 15 amino acids. Here the CDR3 DNA reads TGTGCCAGCAGTTTTGTCGACAGGGTAAATGAAAAACTGTTTTTT. Amino acid sequence: CASSFVDRVNEKLFF.

The chain links TRBV10-3 to TRBJ1-2; D is unclear. The CDR3 runs to 12 residues. Germline CDR1 and CDR2: ENHRY and SYGVKD. The germline V and J ends were trimmed by 6 bases and 2 bases, with 7 bases remaining between them. CDR3 coding DNA: TGTGCCATCAGCGACGGAAACTATGGCTACACCTTC. Residues: CAISDGNYGYTF.

The chain employs TRBV7-2 and TRBJ2-5; TRBD2 agrees at 7 bases. CDR3 length: 14 amino acids. Trimming took 3 bases from V and 5 from J; bases not matched to a gene: 6. Germline V lookup: CDR1 SGHTA, CDR2 FQGNSA. The CDR3 here is CASSLGAGTETQYF. For the CDR3, the DNA is TGTGCCAGCAGCTTGGGAGCGGGGACGGAGACCCAGTACTTC.

In its sample, this clone was seen once. The chain is built from TRBV10-3 and TRBJ2-2; no clear D gene. There are 13 residues in the CDR3. V was trimmed by 9 bases and J by 0 bases, leaving 8 bases between them. In germline, CDR1 is ENHRY, CDR2 SYGVKD. CDR3 in DNA: TGTGCCATAGGGCCTTCGAACACCGGGGAGCTGTTTTTT. It codes for CAIGPSNTGELFF.

This rearrangement joins TRBV28 to TRBJ1-2; D ambiguous. Trimming left V 4 bases short and J 4 bases short, with 16 bases between. This CDR3 spans 15 amino acids. Germline V gives CDR1 MDHEN, CDR2 SYDVKM. The CDR3 here is CASSSGLHGSYGYTF. In DNA form, the CDR3 reads TGTGCCAGCAGTTCGGGTCTGCATGGCTCCTATGGCTACACCTTC.

This clone appeared a single time. The CDR3 spells CSVGEGLTGELFF. CDR3 nucleotides: TGCAGCGTTGGGGAGGGTCTTACCGGGGAGCTGTTTTTT. J is TRBJ2-2 and V is TRBV29-1; TRBD2 matches at 7 bases. Trimming cost V 4 bases and J 5 bases; bases outside gene matches: 4. This CDR3 contains 13 residues. Germline CDR1 SQVTM, CDR2 ANQGSEA.

The gene calls are TRBV21-1 and TRBJ2-2; TRBD1, the table's D call, was not compared with the DNA. TRBV21-1 is a recognized pseudogene. The CDR3 extends over 14 amino acids. The CDR3 bases are TGTGCCAGCGGAGGGACAGGGAACACCGGGGAGCTGTTTTTT. Translation gives CASGGTGNTGELFF.